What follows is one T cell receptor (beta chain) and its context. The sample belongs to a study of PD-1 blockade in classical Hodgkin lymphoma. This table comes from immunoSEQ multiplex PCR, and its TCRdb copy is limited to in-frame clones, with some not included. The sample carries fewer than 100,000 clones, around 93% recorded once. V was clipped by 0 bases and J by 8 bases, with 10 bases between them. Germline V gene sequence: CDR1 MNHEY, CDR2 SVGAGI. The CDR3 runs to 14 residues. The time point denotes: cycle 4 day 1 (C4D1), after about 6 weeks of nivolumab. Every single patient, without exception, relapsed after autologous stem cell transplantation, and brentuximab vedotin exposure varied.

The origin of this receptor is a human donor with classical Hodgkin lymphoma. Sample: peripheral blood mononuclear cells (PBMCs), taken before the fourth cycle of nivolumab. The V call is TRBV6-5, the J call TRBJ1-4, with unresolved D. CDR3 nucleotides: TGTGCCAGCAGTTACTCACCCGGGAGGGAAAAACTGTTTTTT. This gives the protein CASSYSPGREKLFF.